The following is a T cell receptor beta chain sequence with its context. As yet, its antigen is unknown. The data stem from a study of post-analysis software for immune sequencing data. Turning to the study itself: There were relapsing-remitting, secondary progressive and progressive-relapsing multiple sclerosis among the disease courses included.

Researchers reported that TCR beta cDNA libraries carried unique molecular identifiers. Each sample of about 1 to 10 million input T cells yielded roughly 0.5 million cDNA molecules, so each molecule approximated one T cell. TCRdb ran MiXCR on the PCR reads and lists one entry per CDR3 protein. The sample has 650,000 to 900,000 distinct CDR3 sequences, roughly 50% seen once. Findings and limits, study-wide: Analysis by F measure revealed that same-batch samples clustered strongly together. Those with multiple sclerosis, the patient group, showed significantly lower normalized Chao1 diversity than controls.

Material: blood. The source of this sequence is a girl aged 5-17 years with multiple sclerosis.

The CDR3 is CASSQGRGLDEQFF. DNA of the CDR3: TGCGCCAGCAGCCAAGGGAGAGGATTGGATGAGCAGTTCTTC. This rearrangement joins TRBV4-1 to TRBJ2-1, with D unclear. V gave up 1 base and J gave up 8 bases, with 12 bases separating them. The V gene's germline CDR1 is MGHRA and CDR2 YSYEKL. This CDR3 has 14 amino acids.